This paragraph reports one TCR beta chain. Its matching antigen is unknown. This entry belongs to a study of T cells after yellow fever vaccination. In TCRdb, the 5' RACE reads were re-called with MiXCR into one record per CDR3 protein. This table holds about 300,000 distinct CDR3 sequences, around 6.8% found once. The study's findings and limits: CD4 and CD8 compartments shared a small share of clonotypes. Compared with primary, the secondary response was weaker and peaked at day 5, not 15. Researchers cautioned that FACS-sorted repertoires could harbor abundant clonotypes contaminating from the bulk population.

This TCR derives from a man between 18 and 29 years old who received the YFV17D yellow fever vaccine. Sequenced material: PBMCs, taken about 41 days after the first yellow fever vaccination.

The CDR3 sequence is CASNFRPPGDEQFF. DNA for the CDR3: TGTGCCAGCAACTTTCGGCCGCCGGGGGATGAGCAGTTCTTC. This chain links TRBV2 with TRBJ2-1, with D maybe TRBD2 (6 bases). Germline CDR1 is SNHLY and CDR2 is FYNNEI. The CDR3 has 14 amino acids. V was cut by 7 bases and J by 8 bases, with 18 bases left in between.